This note documents a single TCR beta chain sequence. Antigen: not known. The authors ran a second PCR of about 6 to 11 cycles using a sample-barcoded 5' primer and a J-beta primer mix. TCRdb ran MiXCR on the 5' RACE reads and lists one entry per CDR3 protein. Counted here are 850,000 or so distinct CDR3 sequences, roughly 26% occurring once; the ten biggest clones make up roughly 17%. The germline gives CDR1 DFQATT, CDR2 SNEGSKA (reference sequence). The CDR3 loop spans 15 amino acids. V gave up 2 bases and J gave up 4 bases, with 12 bases separating them. The data belong to a study of blood T cells in healthy people across ages. PBMCs were isolated at a quantity of at least 7 million per sample. Overall study findings and caveats: Older age coincided with a roughly linear decline in TCR beta diversity per million T cells. Diversity estimates drawn from one million T cells were deemed underestimates.

Material for sequencing was blood. V gene TRBV20-1 combines with J gene TRBJ2-6; a weak D match, TRBD1 (6 bases). This TCR derives from a woman over 75 in good health. The CDR3 here is CSARPQGRGANVLTF. The DNA of the CDR3 is TGCAGTGCTAGACCACAGGGCAGGGGGGCCAACGTCCTGACTTTC.